Shown below are 19 T cell receptor beta chains from a single sample sequenced in a study of T cells in localized non-small cell lung cancer. TCRdb's copy holds only in-frame clones and misses some; the assay was immunoSEQ multiplex PCR. The repertoire consists of 1,500 to 2,000 clones, with roughly 21% occurring once and the leading ten covering 18%. This specimen consisted of normal lung tissue next to the tumor, obtained before any cancer treatment. The receptors stem from a woman aged 40 to 75 with stage I lung adenocarcinoma.

The chain uses TRBV28 and TRBJ1-1; D may be TRBD1 (5 bases). CDR3 length equals 17 residues. The V end was cut by 5 bases, the J end by 2 bases, with 21 bases between. Germline values: CDR1 MDHEN, CDR2 SYDVKM. This chain's CDR3 is CASSTTDRLTENTEAFF. The CDR3 nucleotides are TGTGCCAGCAGTACCACCGACAGACTCACTGAAAACACTGAAGCTTTCTTT. Based on the CDR3 plus reference TRBV28 and TRBJ1-1, the full variable domain is DVKVTQSSRYLVKRTGEKVFLECVQDMDHENMFWYRQDPGLGLRLIYFSYDVKMKEKGDIPEGYSVSREKKERFSLILESASTNQTSMYLCASSTTDRLTENTEAFFGQGTRLTVV.

For the CDR3, the DNA is TGTGCCAGCAGCTACCCCACAGGGACGGCTGGCTACACCTTC. Its translation is CASSYPTGTAGYTF. V usage is TRBV11-3 and J usage is TRBJ1-2; possibly TRBD1 for D (6 bases). V gave up 4 bases and J gave up 7 bases, with 16 bases separating them. CDR3 length equals 14 residues. Germline values: CDR1 SGHNT, CDR2 YENEEA.

This clone counts as medium-sized. The rearrangement uses TRBV11-3 and TRBJ2-1, with 8 bases fitting TRBD2. CDR3 length: 14 amino acids. J gave up 9 bases and V 5 bases, and 9 bases lay outside the gene matches. Germline V gene sequence: CDR1 SGHNT, CDR2 YENEEA. The CDR3, as DNA: TGTGCCAGCAGCCTCGGACTAGCTACTGGTGAGCAGTTCTTC. It is translated as CASSLGLATGEQFF.

This clone showed up just a few times. V is TRBV11-3 and J is TRBJ2-5; TRBD1 might be the D (5 bases). V lost 2 bases, J lost 4 bases, and 14 bases lay in between. The germline gives CDR1 SGHNT, CDR2 YENEEA. CDR3 length: 15 amino acids. Here the CDR3 DNA reads TGTGCCAGCAGCTTACCTCAGGGCTCGGGAGAGACCCAGTACTTC. Amino acids: CASSLPQGSGETQYF.

V usage is TRBV5-1 and J usage is TRBJ1-2; 8 bases line up with TRBD1. Germline lookup yields CDR1 SGHRS and CDR2 YFSETQ. This CDR3 has 16 residues. Trimming cost V 0 bases and J 8 bases; bases outside gene matches: 12. The CDR3: CASSLAVRPDRAGYTF. The CDR3 nucleotides read TGCGCCAGCAGCTTGGCGGTTAGGCCGGACAGGGCAGGCTACACCTTC.

The chain has TRBV28 and TRBJ1-1, with D possibly matching TRBD1 (5 bases). The germline V and J ends were trimmed by 5 bases and 2 bases, with 12 bases remaining between them. Germline lookup yields CDR1 MDHEN and CDR2 SYDVKM. This CDR3 contains 14 residues. CDR3 protein: CASSPGALNTEAFF. Here the CDR3 DNA reads TGTGCCAGCAGTCCCGGGGCGTTAAACACTGAAGCTTTCTTT. The variable domain in full, completed from reference TRBV28 and TRBJ1-1, reads DVKVTQSSRYLVKRTGEKVFLECVQDMDHENMFWYRQDPGLGLRLIYFSYDVKMKEKGDIPEGYSVSREKKERFSLILESASTNQTSMYLCASSPGALNTEAFFGQGTRLTVV.

This clone has more than one count but fewer than ten. V gene TRBV19 combines with J gene TRBJ2-3; D may correspond to TRBD1 or TRBD2 (6 bases each). The CDR3 covers 11 residues. V dropped 9 bases and J dropped 15 bases, with 19 bases sitting between them. Germline lookup yields CDR1 LNHDA and CDR2 SQIVND (reference sequence). The CDR3 reads CASAEGGRKYF. The CDR3 nucleotides are TGTGCCAGCGCCGAGGGGGGCCGGAAATATTTT.

The chain combines TRBV28 with TRBJ1-4; D is perhaps TRBD1 (6 bases). CDR1 MDHEN and CDR2 SYDVKM come from the germline V gene. This CDR3 spans 15 amino acids. The V end was cut by 8 bases, the J end by 1 base, with 14 bases between. This chain's CDR3 is CASQGFDQTNEKLFF. CDR3 in DNA: TGTGCCAGCCAGGGGTTCGATCAAACTAATGAAAAACTGTTTTTT.

This sequence joins TRBV30 and TRBJ1-3, with 7 bases aligning to TRBD1. The germline V gene encodes CDR1 GTSNPN and CDR2 SVGIG (reference sequence). V lost 8 bases to trimming and J lost 3 bases; unmatched junction nucleotides: 10. This CDR3 has 14 amino acids. The CDR3, as DNA: TGTGCCGGGGAACAGGGGTCAGTTGGAAACACCATATATTTT. This sequence encodes CAGEQGSVGNTIYF.

This clone appeared a few times. V and J are TRBV11-3 and TRBJ2-7; 12 nucleotides agree with TRBD2. Trimming took 5 bases from V and 6 from J; bases not matched to a gene: 5. The CDR3 covers 14 residues. Germline values: CDR1 SGHNT, CDR2 YENEEA. CDR3 nucleotides: TGTGCCAGCAGCCCTAGCGGGGGGGCCCCCGAGCAGTACTTC. Protein sequence: CASSPSGGAPEQYF.

The chain joins TRBV23-1 to TRBJ2-7, with 8 bases aligning to TRBD1. TRBV23-1 is noted as an ORF with a role that remains uncertain. The CDR3 is 16 amino acids. Losses at the gene ends were 0 bases for V and 4 bases for J; bases not matched to a gene: 8. The CDR3 DNA is TGCGCCAGCAGTCAATCGGTACCAGGGGGCCCGTACGAGCAGTACTTC. Amino acid sequence: CASSQSVPGGPYEQYF.

This clone was detected a few times. The genes are TRBV13 and TRBJ2-7; no firm D call. V lost 6 bases to trimming and J lost 0 bases, with 15 bases between them. Germline loops: CDR1 PRHDT, CDR2 FYEKMQ (reference sequence). The CDR3 loop spans 15 amino acids. The CDR3 spells CASSETRFSSYEQYF. The CDR3 DNA reads as TGTGCCAGCAGTGAAACCCGGTTTAGCTCCTACGAGCAGTACTTC. Filled out from reference TRBV13 and TRBJ2-7, the complete variable domain reads AAGVIQSPRHLIKEKRETATLKCYPIPRHDTVYWYQQGPGQDPQFLISFYEKMQSDKGSIPDRFSAQQFSDYHSELNMSSLELGDSALYFCASSETRFSSYEQYFGPGTRLTVT.

This clone was seen a few times. V gene TRBV19 combines with J gene TRBJ1-2; D might be TRBD1 (6 bases). This CDR3 region has 15 residues. Germline CDR1 LNHDA, CDR2 SQIVND (reference sequence). Trimming took off 3 bases at V and 4 bases at J, with 15 bases between the two ends. CDR3 sequence reads: CASSIQGGGPYGYTF. Written as DNA, the CDR3 is TGTGCCAGTAGTATTCAAGGGGGAGGGCCCTATGGCTACACCTTC.

This clone showed up just a few times. The chain uses TRBV23-1 and TRBJ2-1; the D gene is possibly TRBD2 (5 bases). TRBV23-1 belongs to the ORF category, with a function that is uncertain. The CDR3 has 15 residues. Trimming pared 6 bases from V and 4 bases from J, leaving 16 bases between. The CDR3 nucleotides read TGCGCCAGCAGCCAAGACCATGGGAGATACAATGAGCAGTTCTTC. Protein product: CASSQDHGRYNEQFF.

This clone was detected only a few times. For the CDR3, the DNA is TGTGCCAGCAGCTCCGGACAGAGGAGGGACGAGCAGTACTTC. It encodes CASSSGQRRDEQYF. This sequence joins TRBV6-8 and TRBJ2-7; D tentatively fits TRBD1 or TRBD2 (6 bases each). The CDR3 is made up of 14 amino acids. Germline CDR1 and CDR2: MNHGY and SAAAGT. V was pared by 6 bases and J by 5 bases, with 17 bases between.

Relative to its sample, this clone is medium-sized. The chain uses TRBV28 and TRBJ2-3; 8 positions agree with TRBD1. V trimming: 2 bases; J trimming: 6 bases; junction bases outside the gene matches: 7. The CDR3 is 15 amino acids. In germline, CDR1 is MDHEN, CDR2 SYDVKM. This CDR3 is CASSLGQGARDTQYF. CDR3 in DNA: TGTGCCAGCAGTTTAGGGCAGGGGGCGAGGGATACGCAGTATTTT.

V is TRBV10-2 and J is TRBJ1-1; TRBD1 is a possible D gene (5 bases). V was cut by 6 bases and J by 1 base, with 9 bases left in between. The CDR3 has 13 amino acids. Germline V gene lookup returns CDR1 WSHSY and CDR2 SAAADI. CDR3 amino acids: CASRETGNTEAFF. In nucleotides, the CDR3 is TGCGCCAGCAGGGAAACAGGGAACACTGAAGCTTTCTTT.

This chain's CDR3 is CASSVTDRVLGSPLHF. The CDR3 DNA follows: TGTGCCAGCAGCGTAACGGACAGGGTTTTGGGTTCACCCCTCCACTTT. The chain is built from TRBV9 and TRBJ1-6; the match to TRBD1 covers 8 bases. The junction had 9 bases not matched to a gene; V was cut back by 1 base and J by 9 bases. This CDR3 is built from 16 residues. The germline V gene encodes CDR1 SGDLS and CDR2 YYNGEE.

This clone occurred a few times. J is TRBJ2-2 and V is TRBV14, with D possibly matching TRBD1 (6 bases). The CDR3 has 15 amino acids. Trimming took off 1 base at V and 7 bases at J, with 13 bases between the two ends. Germline loops: CDR1 SGHDN, CDR2 FVKESK. The CDR3 sequence is CASSQGQGQNGELFF. As DNA, the CDR3 is TGTGCCAGCAGCCAAGGGCAGGGGCAAAACGGGGAGCTGTTTTTT.